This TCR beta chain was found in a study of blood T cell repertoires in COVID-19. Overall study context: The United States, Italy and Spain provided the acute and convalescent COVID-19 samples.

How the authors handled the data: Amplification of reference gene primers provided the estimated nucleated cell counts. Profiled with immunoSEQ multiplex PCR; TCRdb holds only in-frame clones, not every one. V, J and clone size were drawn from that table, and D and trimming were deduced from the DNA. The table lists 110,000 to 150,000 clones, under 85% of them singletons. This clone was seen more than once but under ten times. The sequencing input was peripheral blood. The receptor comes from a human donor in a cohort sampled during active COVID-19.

CDR3 amino acids: CASSPPGGAGNTIYF. The CDR3 DNA reads TGTGCCAGCAGCCCTCCCGGGGGAGCTGGAAACACCATATATTTT. This chain links TRBV7-8 with TRBJ1-3, with D possibly being TRBD1 (5 bases). Trimming removed 5 bases from V and 2 bases from J, with 13 bases in between. Germline CDR1 SGHVS, CDR2 FQNEAQ. The CDR3 consists of 15 residues.